This T cell receptor beta chain was retrieved from a study of blood T cell repertoires in COVID-19. About the research overall: The United States, Italy and Spain provided the acute and convalescent COVID-19 samples. In each case, the material was cDNA or gDNA derived from T cells, B-cell-depleted T cells, or PBMCs.

Per the original methods: It was from reference gene primer amplification that nucleated cell counts were estimated. TCRdb keeps only in-frame clones here, not all; method: immunoSEQ multiplex PCR. V, J and clone size reflect that table, while D and trimming were determined from the DNA. The repertoire has some 210,000 clones, just over 90% of them found once; the top ten carry around 1.2%. CDR3 length equals 11 residues. Germline V gene sequence: CDR1 MNHEY, CDR2 SVGAGI. Trimming shortened V by 7 bases and J by 9 bases, and 10 bases separated the two germline ends. The clonotype originates from a man between 25 and 39 years old with acute or convalescent COVID-19. The chain joins TRBV6-5 to TRBJ1-5, with D uncertain. Sequencing was performed on peripheral blood. The DNA of the CDR3 is TGTGCCAGCACCTACGTGTGGCCCCAGCATTTT. The encoded protein is CASTYVWPQHF.